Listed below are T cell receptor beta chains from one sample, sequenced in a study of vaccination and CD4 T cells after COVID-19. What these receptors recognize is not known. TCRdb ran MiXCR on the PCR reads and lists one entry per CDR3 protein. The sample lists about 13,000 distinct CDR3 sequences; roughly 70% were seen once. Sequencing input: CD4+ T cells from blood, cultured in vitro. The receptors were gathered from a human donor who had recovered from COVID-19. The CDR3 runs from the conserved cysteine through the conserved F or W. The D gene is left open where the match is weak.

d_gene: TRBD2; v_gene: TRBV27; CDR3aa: CASSTWVAGSYEQYF
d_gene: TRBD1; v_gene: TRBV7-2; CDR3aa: CASSWTPGQGYGYTF
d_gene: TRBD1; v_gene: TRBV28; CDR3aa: CASSILTRGRGNSPLHF
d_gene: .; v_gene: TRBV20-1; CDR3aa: CSAAGTMNTEAFF
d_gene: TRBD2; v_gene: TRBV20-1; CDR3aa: CSARGGAGVTGELFF
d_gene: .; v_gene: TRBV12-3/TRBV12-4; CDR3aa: CASSGPGLGETQYF
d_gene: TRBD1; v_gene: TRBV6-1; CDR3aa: CASSEDRGWTEAFF
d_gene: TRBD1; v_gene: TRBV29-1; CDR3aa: CSVRGLGNTIYF
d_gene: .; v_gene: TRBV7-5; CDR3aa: CISVPEDWTGRYEQYF
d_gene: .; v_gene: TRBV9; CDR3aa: CASSVVGKTQYF
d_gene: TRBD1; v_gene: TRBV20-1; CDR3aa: CSARGTGNVRGPKLFF
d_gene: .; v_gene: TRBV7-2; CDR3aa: CASSLSSGLGSPLHF
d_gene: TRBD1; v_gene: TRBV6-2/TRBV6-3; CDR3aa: CASRSPGQGARLVGYTF
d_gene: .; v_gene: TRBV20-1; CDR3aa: CSASRYEQYF
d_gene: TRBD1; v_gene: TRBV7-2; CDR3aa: CASSSYLTGDYGYTF
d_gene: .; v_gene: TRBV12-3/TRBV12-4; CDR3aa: CASSLGWGRVDYEQYF
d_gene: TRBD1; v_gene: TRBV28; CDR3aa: CASSTPGQGASNYGYTF
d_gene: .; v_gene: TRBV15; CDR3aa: CATSTPWDTEAFF
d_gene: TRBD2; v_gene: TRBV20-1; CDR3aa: CSASGTSGRSSYEQYF
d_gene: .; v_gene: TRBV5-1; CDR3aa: CASSLPEGGSPLHF
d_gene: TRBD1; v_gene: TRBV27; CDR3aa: CASTGWGQGHGYTF
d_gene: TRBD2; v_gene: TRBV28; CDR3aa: CASRRTSGRSTYEQYF
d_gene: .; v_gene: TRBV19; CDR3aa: CASSIVVNTEAFF
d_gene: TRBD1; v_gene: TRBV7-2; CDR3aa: CASSLGQGAGGNTIYF